This T cell receptor beta chain stems from a study of shared clonotypes between healthy human individuals. Study-wide findings and caveats: Despite large depth, rarefaction showed incomplete sorted-subset sequencing. Between a handful of donors, naive CD4 clonotypes were shared at a level of around 5.2%. The expectation was that sequencing depth would affect clonotype sharing among donors. Richness estimates generally favored naive over memory subsets.

CDR1 and CDR2 from the germline V gene are WSHSY and SAAADI. The CDR3 totals 13 residues. V dropped 8 bases and J dropped 5 bases, with 13 bases sitting between them. With regard to this clone: Antigen unknown.

Assay: immunoSEQ multiplex PCR; the TCRdb copy retains only in-frame clones and omits some. The sample yields 800,000 to 950,000 clones, roughly 96% seen once. CD45RO-negative cells were positively selected for CCR7, leaving out terminally differentiated effector memory CD45RA+ cells. Specimen: naive CD8+ T cells sorted from blood. The V gene is TRBV10-2, the J gene TRBJ2-1; D not certain. This TCR was recovered from a man aged 25 to 40 in good health. CDR3 protein: CASLTRRNNEQFF. DNA for the CDR3: TGCGCCAGCCTAACCCGGCGGAACAATGAGCAGTTCTTC.